These T cell receptor beta chains were read from a single sample in a study of blood T cell repertoires in COVID-19. Profiling relied on immunoSEQ multiplex PCR, and the TCRdb table lists in-frame clones only, not all of them. Of some 290,000 clones in the sample, approximately 91% were seen once. Sequences were obtained from PBMCs or T cells enriched from blood (not recorded which). These receptors came from a woman aged 25 to 45 who had been exposed to COVID-19. Each CDR3 is given with its conserved first and last residue. A D gene is named only where the DNA matches it firmly. Rows give clone size only sometimes, using once, few, many, or a class for an expanded clone.

V gene,clone size,D gene,J gene,CDR3 protein,CDR3 DNA
TRBV19,-,-,TRBJ1-5,CASSIWEGQPQHF,TGTGCCAGTAGTATTTGGGAGGGTCAGCCCCAGCATTTT
TRBV6-5,-,-,TRBJ1-4,CASSYGGGVNEKLFF,TGTGCCAGCAGTTACGGCGGGGGAGTTAATGAAAAACTGTTTTTT
TRBV5-1,-,-,TRBJ2-3,CASSLAQGPDTQYF,TGCGCCAGCAGCTTGGCCCAGGGCCCAGATACGCAGTATTTT
TRBV3-1/TRBV3-2,-,TRBD1,TRBJ2-5,CASSQDWGQGGSETQYF,TGTGCCAGCAGCCAAGATTGGGGACAGGGAGGGTCAGAGACCCAGTACTTC
TRBV27,-,-,TRBJ1-5,CASSLAQAKQPQHF,TGTGCCAGCAGTTTGGCTCAGGCTAAACAGCCCCAGCATTTT
TRBV19,-,-,TRBJ1-2,CATHPTGGGAYGYTF,TGTGCCACTCACCCCACTGGGGGGGGTGCCTATGGCTACACCTTC
TRBV10-3,-,TRBD1,TRBJ2-7,CAVSGQGYEQYF,TGTGCCGTATCGGGACAGGGCTACGAGCAGTACTTC
TRBV7-9,-,TRBD2,TRBJ2-5,CASSARGSGVETQYF,TGTGCCAGCAGCGCGCGGGGTAGCGGGGTAGAGACCCAGTACTTC
TRBV11-2,-,TRBD2,TRBJ2-3,CASSLPTSGGVSTDTQYF,TGTGCCAGCAGCTTACCCACTAGCGGGGGGGTTAGCACAGATACGCAGTATTTT
TRBV23-1,-,TRBD1,TRBJ1-1,CASSQSIPTGAVNTEAFF,TGCGCCAGCAGTCAATCGATTCCCACAGGGGCTGTGAACACTGAAGCTTTCTTT
TRBV3-1/TRBV3-2,-,-,TRBJ1-4,CASSLQREKLFF,TGTGCCAGCAGCCTCCAGAGGGAAAAACTGTTTTTT
TRBV6-4,few,-,TRBJ1-6,CASSDQGPNSPLHF,TGTGCCAGCAGTGACCAGGGTCCCAATTCACCCCTCCACTTT
TRBV7-2,-,TRBD2,TRBJ2-1,CASSLDAGGYNEQFF,TGTGCCAGCAGCTTAGACGCGGGGGGGTACAATGAGCAGTTCTTC
TRBV5-5,-,-,TRBJ1-2,CASSSPGLLGYGYTF,TGTGCCAGCAGCTCGCCGGGATTGCTCGGCTATGGCTACACCTTC
TRBV7-9,-,-,TRBJ2-7,CASSRGHPGYEQYF,TGTGCCAGCAGCCGGGGACACCCCGGATACGAGCAGTACTTC
TRBV5-1,-,-,TRBJ1-4,CASSSNRATNEKLFF,TGCGCCAGCAGCTCAAACAGGGCAACTAATGAAAAACTGTTTTTT
TRBV6-6,-,-,TRBJ1-1,CASRPQGSSAFF,TGTGCCAGCAGACCCCAGGGGTCATCGGCTTTCTTT
TRBV9,few,TRBD2,TRBJ2-7,CASSVGTSGGDHIYEQYF,TGTGCCAGCAGCGTAGGGACTAGCGGGGGGGATCATATCTACGAGCAGTACTTC
TRBV5-1,once,-,TRBJ2-7,CASSLNGGHEQYF,TGCGCCAGCAGCTTGAATGGCGGCCACGAGCAGTACTTC
TRBV5-1,once,TRBD1,TRBJ1-2,CASSLAGQGSGYGYTF,TGCGCCAGCAGCTTGGCCGGACAGGGGAGCGGCTATGGCTACACCTTC
TRBV30,-,-,TRBJ2-7,CAWSEGTPPAYEQYF,TGTGCCTGGAGTGAAGGGACACCACCTGCCTACGAGCAGTACTTC
TRBV21-1,-,-,TRBJ1-4,CASTFLTGPFGKLFF,TGTGCCAGCACCTTCCTAACAGGGCCGTTTGGAAAACTGTTTTTT
TRBV5-1,-,-,TRBJ2-5,CASSRESPGEETQYF,TGCGCCAGCAGCCGGGAGAGCCCCGGGGAGGAGACCCAGTACTTC
TRBV5-6,-,-,TRBJ1-2,CASSPGLSNYGYTF,TGTGCCAGCAGCCCAGGGCTCTCTAACTATGGCTACACCTTC
TRBV18,-,TRBD1,TRBJ1-1,CASSPHAQGAGTEAFF,TGTGCCAGCTCACCGCACGCGCAGGGGGCAGGCACTGAAGCTTTCTTT
TRBV5-4,-,-,TRBJ2-3,CASRAGASNTDTQYF,TGTGCCAGCAGGGCAGGGGCTAGTAACACAGATACGCAGTATTTT
TRBV4-3,-,TRBD2,TRBJ2-5,CASSQAGGGARETQYF,TGCGCCAGCAGCCAAGCGGGCGGGGGGGCCCGGGAGACCCAGTACTTC
TRBV7-2,-,TRBD1,TRBJ1-5,CASSPQPRGLLNQPQHF,TGTGCCAGCAGCCCACAGCCCAGGGGGCTACTCAATCAGCCCCAGCATTTT
TRBV11-1,-,-,TRBJ1-2,CASSPGGDRYYGYTF,TGTGCCAGCAGCCCCGGGGGGGACCGCTACTATGGCTACACCTTC
TRBV7-8,-,TRBD1,TRBJ2-2,CASSRDRAVTGELFF,TGTGCCAGCAGCCGGGACAGGGCGGTCACCGGGGAGCTGTTTTTT
TRBV5-1,-,TRBD2,TRBJ2-3,CASSAFSGGAADTQYF,TGCGCCAGCAGCGCCTTTAGCGGGGGGGCCGCAGATACGCAGTATTTT
TRBV10-3,once,-,TRBJ1-1,CAISESGGQNTEAFF,TGTGCCATCAGTGAGTCTGGGGGACAAAACACTGAAGCTTTCTTT